What follows are 20 T cell receptor beta chains derived from one specimen sequenced in a study of T cell changes during pregnancy in multiple sclerosis. Using immunoSEQ multiplex PCR, the repertoire was profiled, and TCRdb retains in-frame clones only, with some absent. This table holds some 77,000 clones, around 89% found once. Sequenced here: peripheral blood, sampled before pregnancy. These receptors were obtained from a female donor with multiple sclerosis, enrolled in a pregnancy study.

This chain joins TRBV5-1 and TRBJ2-2; 7 nucleotides agree with TRBD2. Losses at the gene ends were 5 bases for V and 1 base for J; bases not matched to a gene: 11. This CDR3 region has 17 residues. Germline assignment: CDR1 SGHRS and CDR2 YFSETQ. CDR3 loop: CASSLRPTSRNTGELFF. The CDR3 DNA follows: TGCGCCAGCAGTTTGCGCCCGACTAGCAGGAACACCGGGGAGCTGTTTTTT.

The chain couples TRBV6-5 to TRBJ2-1; 9 bases map to TRBD2. Germline V gene lookup returns CDR1 MNHEY and CDR2 SVGAGI. Unmatched junction bases numbered 4, after V lost 4 bases and J lost 6 bases. The CDR3 contains 14 residues. CDR3 bases: TGTGCCAGCAGTTCGGGACTAGCAACCAATGAGCAGTTCTTC. Protein: CASSSGLATNEQFF.

This sequence joins TRBV29-1 and TRBJ2-4; D remains unclear. Germline V lookup: CDR1 SQVTM, CDR2 ANQGSEA. This CDR3 contains 14 residues. V dropped 4 bases and J dropped 1 base, with 11 bases sitting between them. In DNA, the CDR3 is TGCAGCGTTGTGAAGTCCGGGGCCAAAAACATTCAGTACTTC. This encodes CSVVKSGAKNIQYF.

DNA of the CDR3: TGTGCCAGCAGTGACTATGCCGGGACATTTACCTATGGCTACACCTTC. Protein product: CASSDYAGTFTYGYTF. V usage is TRBV28 and J usage is TRBJ1-2; maybe TRBD1 (6 bases). V was trimmed by 5 bases and J by 4 bases, leaving 20 bases between them. Germline loops: CDR1 MDHEN, CDR2 SYDVKM. CDR3 length: 16 amino acids.

In its sample, this clone was seen once. The CDR3 protein is CASSLRPTGWFF. The CDR3 region has the DNA TGTGCCAGCAGCTTGCGTCCAACAGGGTGGTTCTTC. This sequence joins TRBV5-8 and TRBJ2-1; a weak D match, TRBD1 (6 bases). CDR3 size: 12 residues. Germline values: CDR1 SGHTS, CDR2 YDEGEE. The V and J ends lost 1 base and 15 bases respectively, with 14 bases between them.

The chain is built from TRBV2 and TRBJ2-3; TRBD1 aligns across 8 bases. Germline CDR1 is SNHLY and CDR2 is FYNNEI. V dropped 6 bases and J dropped 5; count of bases not matched to a gene: 10. The CDR3 is 15 amino acids. The CDR3 DNA follows: TGTGCCAGCAGCCGTTCGGGACAGGAAAAAGATACGCAGTATTTT. Amino acids: CASSRSGQEKDTQYF.

CDR3 DNA: TGTGCCAGTGAGCGGGGGCAGTCTTACAATGAGCAGTTCTTC. The encoded protein is CASERGQSYNEQFF. The chain links TRBV19 to TRBJ2-1, with 8 bases lining up with TRBD2. The J segment lost 4 bases and the V segment lost 8 bases, leaving 7 bases of the junction unmatched. The CDR3 is 14 residues long. CDR1 and CDR2 from the germline V gene are LNHDA and SQIVND (reference sequence).

The chain combines TRBV30 with TRBJ2-3; 9 bases map to TRBD2. V shed 3 bases and J 4 bases; nucleotides not matched to a gene: 8. The CDR3 sequence is 15 residues long. Germline assignment: CDR1 GTSNPN and CDR2 SVGIG (reference sequence). In DNA, the CDR3 is TGTGCCTGGAGAGGCGGGGGGGCCATCCCAGATACGCAGTATTTT. As protein: CAWRGGGAIPDTQYF.

The chain has TRBV19 and TRBJ1-4; 7 bases fit TRBD1. CDR1 is LNHDA and CDR2 is SQIVND in the germline V gene (reference sequence). V shed 5 bases and J 7 bases; nucleotides not matched to a gene: 10. CDR3 length: 15 residues. This chain's CDR3 is CASSWTRGLGEKLFF. CDR3 nucleotides: TGTGCCAGTAGTTGGACGAGGGGGCTAGGTGAAAAACTGTTTTTT. Combining the CDR3 with reference TRBV19 and TRBJ1-4 gives the whole variable domain DGGITQSPKYLFRKEGQNVTLSCEQNLNHDAMYWYRQDPGQGLRLIYYSQIVNDFQKGDIAEGYSVSREKKESFPLTVTSAQKNPTAFYLCASSWTRGLGEKLFFGSGTQLSVL.

The rearrangement joins TRBV29-1 to TRBJ1-2; tentatively, D is TRBD1 (6 bases). This CDR3 has 14 residues. Trimming took 3 bases from V and 8 from J, leaving 19 bases between them. Germline V gene lookup returns CDR1 SQVTM and CDR2 ANQGSEA. CDR3 DNA: TGCAGCGTTGACCGACAGGTTCCCGCGCGGGGCTACACCTTC. It specifies CSVDRQVPARGYTF.

The V call is TRBV27, the J call TRBJ1-2; D uncertain. Germline loops: CDR1 MNHEY, CDR2 SMNVEV (reference sequence). The CDR3 runs to 17 residues. V was shortened by 3 bases and J by 2 bases, with 19 bases between the two germline ends. In DNA form, the CDR3 reads TGTGCCAGCAGTTTCTTGGGCCCTACGGGGAAAAACTATGGCTACACCTTC. Its translation is CASSFLGPTGKNYGYTF.

The rearrangement links TRBV18 to TRBJ1-1, with D hard to call. CDR1 is KGHSH and CDR2 is LQKENI in the germline V gene. The CDR3 totals 13 residues. With 3 bases removed from V and 11 bases from J, the gap between germline ends came to 16 bases. The CDR3 here is CASSPSQSPGAFF. CDR3 sequence (DNA): TGTGCCAGCTCACCCTCACAGAGTCCGGGGGCTTTCTTT.

The chain joins TRBV6-6 to TRBJ1-2; D perhaps matches TRBD1 (6 bases). V was trimmed by 7 bases and J by 7 bases, leaving 19 bases between them. The CDR3 is 14 residues long. Germline lookup yields CDR1 MNHNY and CDR2 SVGAGI (reference sequence). DNA for the CDR3: TGTGCCAGCACCGGCAGGGGACAATTGGCTGGCTACACCTTC. Translating gives CASTGRGQLAGYTF.

The count of this clone is one. The gene calls are TRBV28 and TRBJ2-7; 7 bases line up with TRBD1. The CDR3 runs 14 residues. V lost 5 bases and J lost 0; bases outside the gene matches: 4. The V gene's germline CDR1 is MDHEN and CDR2 SYDVKM. The CDR3 region is CASSGTESSYEQYF. CDR3 sequence (DNA): TGTGCCAGCAGTGGGACAGAAAGCTCCTACGAGCAGTACTTC.

The CDR3 protein is CASSNQVNTEAFF. CDR3 DNA: TGCGCCAGCAGCAATCAGGTGAACACTGAAGCTTTCTTT. The chain recombines TRBV5-1 with TRBJ1-1; D is ambiguous. The CDR3 runs 13 residues. Germline V gives CDR1 SGHRS, CDR2 YFSETQ. Trimming removed 4 bases from V and 0 bases from J, with 7 bases in between. Drawing the rest from reference TRBV5-1 and TRBJ1-1, the complete variable domain is KAGVTQTPRYLIKTRGQQVTLSCSPISGHRSVSWYQQTPGQGLQFLFEYFSETQRNKGNFPGRFSGRQFSNSRSEMNVSTLELGDSALYLCASSNQVNTEAFFGQGTRLTVV.

The rearrangement joins TRBV4-3 to TRBJ1-1; a possible D gene is TRBD1 (6 bases). The CDR3 runs to 16 residues. V lost 1 base to trimming and J lost 4 bases, with 16 bases between them. The germline CDR1 and CDR2 sequences are LGHNA and YSLEER. Here the CDR3 reads CASSQGLKIQGTEAFF. CDR3 nucleotide sequence: TGCGCCAGCAGCCAAGGGTTAAAGATACAGGGCACTGAAGCTTTCTTT.

This chain links TRBV7-2 with TRBJ2-3; 8 bases are a match to TRBD2. V shed 4 bases and J 4 bases; nucleotides not matched to a gene: 10. This CDR3 spans 16 amino acids. Germline V gene data show CDR1 as SGHTA and CDR2 as FQGNSA. The CDR3 bases are TGTGCCAGCAGCTCCTCCGGGGGGGCTAGGCCAGATACGCAGTATTTT. It encodes CASSSSGGARPDTQYF.

The chain links TRBV5-1 to TRBJ1-1; 8 nucleotides match TRBD1. J lost 4 bases, V lost 4 bases, and 6 bases had no gene match. Germline CDR1 and CDR2: SGHRS and YFSETQ. This CDR3 region has 14 residues. CDR3 sequence reads: CASSTRRGPTEAFF. The CDR3 coding sequence is TGCGCCAGCAGCACACGCAGGGGGCCCACTGAAGCTTTCTTT.

The genes are TRBV30 and TRBJ2-3, with D perhaps TRBD1 (5 bases). Between the trimmed V and J ends, which lost 2 bases and 5 bases, there was a span of 14 bases. The CDR3 consists of 14 residues. Germline V CDR1 and CDR2: GTSNPN, SVGIG (reference sequence). CDR3 DNA: TGTGCCTGGAGTTGGTCTTTTCAGGGAGATACGCAGTATTTT. Encoded protein: CAWSWSFQGDTQYF. Full variable domain (remainder filled in from reference TRBV30 and TRBJ2-3): SQTIHQWPATLVQPVGSPLSLECTVEGTSNPNLYWYRQAAGRGLQLLFYSVGIGQISSEVPQNLSASRPQDRQFILSSKKLLLSDSGFYLCAWSWSFQGDTQYFGPGTRLTVL.

The chain combines TRBV12-5 with TRBJ2-5, with 13 bases matching TRBD2. The CDR3 totals 16 residues. V shed 2 bases, J shed 4 bases, and the junction held 4 bases outside the gene matches. CDR1 is LGHNT and CDR2 is FRNRAP in the germline V gene. The DNA of the CDR3 is TGTGCTAGTGGTTTGAGTGGACTAGCGGGAGCAGAGACCCAGTACTTC. Translated: CASGLSGLAGAETQYF.